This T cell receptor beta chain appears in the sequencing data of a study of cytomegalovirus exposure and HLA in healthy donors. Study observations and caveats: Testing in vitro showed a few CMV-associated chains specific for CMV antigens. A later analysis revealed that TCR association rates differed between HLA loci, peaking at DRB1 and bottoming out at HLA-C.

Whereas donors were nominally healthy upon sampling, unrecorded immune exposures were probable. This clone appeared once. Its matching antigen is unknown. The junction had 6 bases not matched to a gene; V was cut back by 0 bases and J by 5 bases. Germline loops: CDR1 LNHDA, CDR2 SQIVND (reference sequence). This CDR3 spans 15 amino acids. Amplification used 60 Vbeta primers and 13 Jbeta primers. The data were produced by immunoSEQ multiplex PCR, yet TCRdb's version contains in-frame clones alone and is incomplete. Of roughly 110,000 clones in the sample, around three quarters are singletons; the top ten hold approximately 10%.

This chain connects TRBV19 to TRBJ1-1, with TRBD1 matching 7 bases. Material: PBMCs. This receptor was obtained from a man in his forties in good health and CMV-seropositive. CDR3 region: CASSIEVGGRTEAFF. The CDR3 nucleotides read TGTGCCAGTAGTATAGAGGTAGGGGGCCGGACTGAAGCTTTCTTT.